These 8 T cell receptor beta chains were all obtained from the same sample, sequenced in a study of early T cells in non-severe SARS-CoV-2 infection. One entry per CDR3 protein, called by TCRdb with MiXCR from the 5' RACE reads. Here the sample spans roughly 40,000 distinct CDR3 sequences, 6.3% being singletons. The sample taken for sequencing was whole blood. These receptors were collected from an adult who was a healthcare worker with PCR-confirmed SARS-CoV-2 infection or an uninfected control (not recorded which).

This clonotype came up a few times. V is TRBV2 and J is TRBJ2-2, with D perhaps TRBD1 (6 bases). The CDR3 extends over 16 amino acids. Germline lookup yields CDR1 SNHLY and CDR2 FYNNEI. V dropped 3 bases and J dropped 2 bases, with 13 bases sitting between them. This CDR3 reads CASSESAGANTGELFF. The CDR3, as DNA: TGTGCCAGCAGTGAGTCGGCAGGGGCCAACACCGGGGAGCTGTTTTTT.

Many counts were recorded for this clonotype. The rearrangement uses TRBV7-9 and TRBJ2-1; D gene uncertain. The V gene lost 2 bases and the J gene lost 4 bases, with 9 bases spanning the gap. From germline, CDR1 is SEHNR and CDR2 FQNEAQ (reference sequence). This CDR3 has 14 residues. The CDR3 coding sequence is TGTGCCAGCAGCTTAATCGGGTCTTACAATGAGCAGTTCTTC. This gives the protein CASSLIGSYNEQFF.

The rearrangement links TRBV7-2 to TRBJ2-7, with D possibly TRBD1 on 5 matching bases. The V gene lost 0 bases and the J gene lost 3 bases, with 9 bases spanning the gap. CDR1 is SGHTA, CDR2 FQGNSA, per germline. This CDR3 is built from 14 residues. In DNA form, the CDR3 reads TGTGCCAGCAGCTTAGCATTTACAGGCTACGAGCAGTACTTC. The encoded protein is CASSLAFTGYEQYF.

This clonotype was seen more than once but under ten times. This sequence joins TRBV9 and TRBJ2-1; the D gene could be TRBD1 or TRBD2 (5 bases each). V was shortened by 3 bases and J by 3 bases, with 16 bases between the two germline ends. The length of the CDR3 is 16 residues. Germline V gene sequence: CDR1 SGDLS, CDR2 YYNGEE. This chain's CDR3 is CASSATVGTHYNEQFF. CDR3 in DNA: TGTGCCAGCAGCGCTACCGTCGGGACCCACTACAATGAGCAGTTCTTC.

This clonotype has a handful of counts. The V and J genes are TRBV5-1 and TRBJ2-7; 8 bases align to TRBD1. The CDR3 covers 14 residues. J lost 6 bases, V lost 0 bases, and 5 bases had no gene match. CDR1 SGHRS and CDR2 YFSETQ come from the germline V gene. As DNA, the CDR3 is TGCGCCAGCAGCTTGGGGACAGGGTCTGGCGAGCAGTACTTC. Protein product: CASSLGTGSGEQYF.

This clonotype was seen ten or more times. The chain is built from TRBV11-2 and TRBJ2-1; D remains ambiguous. The V end lost 1 base, the J end lost 2 bases, and 6 bases lay between the germline ends. This CDR3 is built from 14 residues. The germline gives CDR1 SGHAT, CDR2 FQNNGV. DNA of the CDR3: TGTGCCAGCAGCTTAGGGCCAGCCTACAATGAGCAGTTCTTC. It yields the protein CASSLGPAYNEQFF.

The V gene is TRBV29-1, the J gene TRBJ2-7; D possibly corresponds to TRBD2 (6 bases). The CDR3 totals 14 residues. CDR1 and CDR2 from the germline V gene are SQVTM and ANQGSEA. Trimming shortened V by 4 bases and J by 5 bases, and 18 bases separated the two germline ends. This chain's CDR3 is CSVVAGPSWDEQYF. CDR3 DNA sequence: TGCAGCGTTGTCGCGGGACCCAGTTGGGACGAGCAGTACTTC.

This clonotype was recorded many times. The chain couples TRBV19 to TRBJ1-5, with 9 bases fitting TRBD1. The CDR3 is 14 amino acids. Germline CDR1 LNHDA, CDR2 SQIVND (reference sequence). V was pared by 7 bases and J by 6 bases, with 7 bases of the junction left unmatched. The CDR3 here is CASNPGQGIQPQHF. The CDR3 DNA sequence: TGTGCCAGTAACCCCGGACAGGGGATTCAGCCCCAGCATTTT.